This T cell receptor beta chain stems from a study of cytomegalovirus exposure and HLA in healthy donors. To note about this clone: The antigen remains undetermined.

CDR1 and CDR2 from the germline V gene are MDHEN and SYDVKM. The CDR3 consists of 13 residues. V gave up 8 bases and J gave up 5 bases; unmatched junction bases: 7. PCR amplification relied on 60 Vbeta primers (plus 13 Jbeta primers). Repertoires were generated with immunoSEQ multiplex PCR, while TCRdb's copy carries only in-frame clones and drops some. Of around 150,000 clones in the sample, roughly 76% are singletons; the top ten hold 3.5% to 4%. Study observations and caveats: Roughly uniform sequencing depth across donors was assumed, possibly incorrectly. Most TCR sequences showed up rarely, but some public TCRs showed up in many donors.

Sequenced sample: PBMCs. The V call is TRBV28, the J call TRBJ1-1; 8 nucleotides align to TRBD1. The receptor was isolated from a man aged 18 to 30 in good health and CMV-seronegative. The CDR3 spells CASWTGLRTEAFF. The CDR3 bases are TGTGCCAGCTGGACAGGGTTGAGGACTGAAGCTTTCTTT. Full variable domain (remainder filled in from reference TRBV28 and TRBJ1-1): DVKVTQSSRYLVKRTGEKVFLECVQDMDHENMFWYRQDPGLGLRLIYFSYDVKMKEKGDIPEGYSVSREKKERFSLILESASTNQTSMYLCASWTGLRTEAFFGQGTRLTVV.